These 27 T cell receptor beta chains were sequenced from one sample in a study of blood T cell repertoires in COVID-19. Method: immunoSEQ multiplex PCR; TCRdb's copy keeps in-frame clones and lacks some. The sample yields roughly 220,000 clones, about 90% seen once. The sequenced material came from PBMCs or T cells enriched from blood (not recorded which). All receptors derive from a woman between 45 and 60 years old with acute COVID-19.

The gene calls are TRBV2 and TRBJ2-1; D possibly corresponds to TRBD2 (6 bases). The CDR3 spans 16 residues. Trimming stripped 4 bases from V and 4 bases from J, with 17 bases between. Germline V gene data show CDR1 as SNHLY and CDR2 as FYNNEI. In DNA, the CDR3 is TGTGCCAGCAGTGTGCGGGATCTTGCTTGGTACAATGAGCAGTTCTTC. The encoded protein is CASSVRDLAWYNEQFF.

The rearrangement links TRBV5-5 to TRBJ2-7, with 9 bases that match TRBD1. There are 15 residues in the CDR3. V dropped 2 bases and J dropped 5; count of bases not matched to a gene: 8. The V gene's germline CDR1 is SGHKS and CDR2 YYEKEE (reference sequence). The DNA of the CDR3 is TGTGCCAGCAGCTTAATCCGGGACAGGGATAACGAGCAGTACTTC. It specifies CASSLIRDRDNEQYF.

This chain joins TRBV5-1 and TRBJ2-1; a possible D gene is TRBD1 (6 bases). Looked up from germline, CDR1 is SGHRS and CDR2 is YFSETQ. This CDR3 has 17 residues. The V end lost 4 bases, the J end lost 0 bases, and 17 bases lay between the germline ends. The CDR3 DNA is TGCGCCAGCAGCCCAGGGGAGCCGCGAAGCTCCTACAATGAGCAGTTCTTC. It is translated as CASSPGEPRSSYNEQFF.

In nucleotides, the CDR3 is TGTGCCAGCTCACCGACCCAGGGGATAGTCACTGAAGCTTTCTTT. Translating it yields CASSPTQGIVTEAFF. This rearrangement joins TRBV18 to TRBJ1-1, with D possibly matching TRBD1 (6 bases). The V and J ends lost 3 bases and 4 bases respectively, with 15 bases between them. The CDR3 is 15 residues long. Germline V gene sequence: CDR1 KGHSH, CDR2 LQKENI. The full variable domain, in which reference TRBV18 and TRBJ1-1 provide the parts outside the CDR3, is NAGVMQNPRHLVRRRGQEARLRCSPMKGHSHVYWYRQLPEEGLKFMVYLQKENIIDESGMPKERFSAEFPKEGPSILRIQQVVRGDSAAYFCASSPTQGIVTEAFFGQGTRLTVV.

This clone was observed a single time. The gene calls are TRBV9 and TRBJ2-2, with no clear D. The germline CDR1 and CDR2 sequences are SGDLS and YYNGEE. Trimming pared 1 base from V and 5 bases from J, leaving 12 bases between. This CDR3 contains 15 residues. CDR3 sequence reads: CASSVSDVRTGELFF. The CDR3 DNA reads TGTGCCAGCAGCGTATCCGACGTCAGGACCGGGGAGCTGTTTTTT.

The V call is TRBV18, the J call TRBJ2-7; the D gene is possibly TRBD2 (6 bases). From germline, CDR1 is KGHSH and CDR2 LQKENI. CDR3 length: 16 amino acids. Between the trimmed V and J ends, which lost 3 bases and 1 base, there was a span of 16 bases. Written as DNA, the CDR3 is TGTGCCAGCTCACCCACACGGACTATCCAATCCTACGAGCAGTACTTC. Protein sequence: CASSPTRTIQSYEQYF.

The chain couples TRBV7-8 to TRBJ1-2, with D perhaps TRBD1 (6 bases). This CDR3 is built from 17 residues. In germline, CDR1 is SGHVS, CDR2 FQNEAQ. V was shortened by 5 bases and J by 5 bases, with 24 bases between the two germline ends. CDR3 sequence reads: CASSPGLAQGGGYGYTF. The CDR3 bases are TGTGCCAGCAGCCCTGGCTTGGCGCAAGGGGGGGGTTATGGCTACACCTTC.

The CDR3: CASSRAGTGVNEQFF. The CDR3 nucleotides read TGTGCCAGCAGCCGTGCCGGGACAGGCGTGAATGAGCAGTTCTTC. The V call is TRBV4-2, the J call TRBJ2-1; TRBD1 matches 8 bases. Looked up from germline, CDR1 is LGHNA and CDR2 is YNFKEQ. V trimming: 4 bases; J trimming: 7 bases; junction bases outside the gene matches: 9. The CDR3 has 15 residues.

This clone was counted once. The V gene is TRBV7-6, the J gene TRBJ2-7; 10 bases match TRBD1. Looked up from germline, CDR1 is SGHVS and CDR2 is FNYEAQ. V lost 1 base, J lost 0 bases, and 0 bases stayed unmatched. The CDR3 length is 15 residues. CDR3 amino acids: CASSLGTGGSYEQYF. CDR3 DNA sequence: TGTGCCAGCAGCTTAGGGACAGGGGGCTCCTACGAGCAGTACTTC.

Only a few counts were recorded for this clone. This chain uses TRBV2 with TRBJ1-5; 9 bases align to TRBD1. Looked up from germline, CDR1 is SNHLY and CDR2 is FYNNEI. The CDR3 is 16 residues long. V gave up 4 bases and J gave up 1 base; unmatched junction bases: 5. CDR3 loop: CASSVSGQGSNQPQHF. The DNA of the CDR3 is TGTGCCAGCAGTGTTAGCGGACAGGGGAGCAATCAGCCCCAGCATTTT.

The rearrangement joins TRBV9 to TRBJ2-7; 8 positions match TRBD1. CDR1 and CDR2 from the germline V gene are SGDLS and YYNGEE. V trimming: 0 bases; J trimming: 6 bases; junction bases outside the gene matches: 5. The CDR3 sequence is 14 residues long. Here the CDR3 DNA reads TGTGCCAGCAGCGTAGGGCTCCAGGGGGCCGAGCAGTACTTC. This sequence encodes CASSVGLQGAEQYF.

For the CDR3, the DNA is TGTGCCAGCACCCAGGTCCGGGGGCAGTACTTC. Protein: CASTQVRGQYF. The rearrangement links TRBV2 to TRBJ2-7, with D possibly being TRBD2 (5 bases). V dropped 7 bases and J dropped 9 bases, with 13 bases sitting between them. The CDR3 loop spans 11 amino acids. Germline loops: CDR1 SNHLY, CDR2 FYNNEI.

The V and J genes are TRBV19 and TRBJ2-5, with D possibly being TRBD2 (5 bases). The CDR3 consists of 12 residues. V dropped 5 bases and J dropped 5 bases, with 9 bases sitting between them. Germline-derived CDR1 and CDR2 are LNHDA and SQIVND (reference sequence). The CDR3 DNA sequence: TGTGCCAGTAGTTCTTTAGCGGAGACCCAGTACTTC. Its translation: CASSSLAETQYF.

The table lists this clone with a few counts. V and J are TRBV12-3 or TRBV12-4 and TRBJ1-6; 8 bases map to TRBD1. The CDR3 length is 13 residues. The J segment lost 8 bases and the V segment lost 7 bases, leaving 4 bases of the junction unmatched. In nucleotides, the CDR3 is TGTGCCAGCACTCCGACAGGGGATTCACCCCTCCACTTT. Its protein product is CASTPTGDSPLHF.

This chain links TRBV19 with TRBJ1-2, with D tentatively TRBD1 (5 bases). CDR3 length: 13 amino acids. Per the germline V gene, CDR1 is LNHDA and CDR2 is SQIVND (reference sequence). Trimming shortened V by 6 bases and J by 4 bases, and 12 bases separated the two germline ends. Here the CDR3 DNA reads TGTGCCAGTAGGCGACAGTCAGGCTATGGCTACACCTTC. Protein product: CASRRQSGYGYTF.

The chain joins TRBV2 to TRBJ1-5, with D uncertain. Germline V lookup: CDR1 SNHLY, CDR2 FYNNEI. Trimming took off 10 bases at V and 3 bases at J, with 13 bases between the two ends. The CDR3 extends over 13 amino acids. CDR3 coding DNA: TGTGCCACTCGCTCGGGAGTCAATCAGCCCCAGCATTTT. As protein: CATRSGVNQPQHF.

The chain employs TRBV19 and TRBJ1-5; 8 nucleotides match TRBD1. CDR3 length: 16 amino acids. CDR1 LNHDA and CDR2 SQIVND come from the germline V gene (reference sequence). The V segment lost 7 bases and the J segment 4 bases; nucleotides outside the gene matches: 12. The CDR3 nucleotides read TGTGCCAGTAAGGGTTCCGGGACAGGCCTTAATCAGCCCCAGCATTTT. Its translation: CASKGSGTGLNQPQHF.

This clone occurred once. The genes are TRBV25-1 and TRBJ2-2; D not certain. Trimming pared 3 bases from V and 4 bases from J, leaving 12 bases between. Germline assignment: CDR1 MGHDK and CDR2 SYGVNS. This CDR3 spans 15 amino acids. CDR3 sequence reads: CASSDFGRFTGELFF. The CDR3, as DNA: TGTGCCAGCAGTGACTTCGGCAGGTTCACCGGGGAGCTGTTTTTT.

The V and J genes are TRBV6-4 and TRBJ2-1; 7 nucleotides agree with TRBD2. Trimming at V came to 0 bases and at J to 7 bases, leaving 6 bases not matched to a gene. The CDR3 is 15 amino acids. The V gene's germline CDR1 is MRHNA and CDR2 SNTAGT. CDR3 amino acids: CASSDSAGKPNEQFF. Written as DNA, the CDR3 is TGTGCCAGCAGTGACTCAGCGGGAAAGCCTAATGAGCAGTTCTTC.

The chain uses TRBV4-1 and TRBJ1-2; 7 bases align to TRBD1. The ends lost 0 bases at V and 4 bases at J; junction bases unmatched: 8. The V gene's germline CDR1 is MGHRA and CDR2 YSYEKL. This CDR3 spans 16 amino acids. This CDR3 is CASSQENRGLSYGYTF. The CDR3 nucleotides read TGCGCCAGCAGCCAAGAAAACAGGGGACTCTCCTATGGCTACACCTTC.

The J gene is TRBJ2-2, the V gene TRBV5-5, with TRBD2 as a possible D gene (6 bases). Germline loops: CDR1 SGHKS, CDR2 YYEKEE (reference sequence). With 2 bases removed from V and 4 bases from J, the gap between germline ends came to 6 bases. The CDR3 is made up of 13 amino acids. CDR3 bases: TGTGCCAGCAGCTTCGGGGGCACCGGGGAGCTGTTTTTT. It yields the protein CASSFGGTGELFF.

This clone has just one count. The rearrangement links TRBV28 to TRBJ2-7, with 9 bases fitting TRBD1. Germline V gene data show CDR1 as MDHEN and CDR2 as SYDVKM. V shed 6 bases, J shed 4 bases, and the junction held 10 bases outside the gene matches. This CDR3 contains 15 residues. CDR3 DNA: TGTGCCAGCAGCTCTAGACAGGGGGGAGTTTACGAGCAGTACTTC. Protein product: CASSSRQGGVYEQYF.

For the CDR3, the DNA is TGTGCCAGCAGGACCCAGGGGGGCACCGGGGAGCTGTTTTTT. Its translation: CASRTQGGTGELFF. J is TRBJ2-2 and V is TRBV6-4; D perhaps matches TRBD1 (7 bases). V was clipped by 6 bases and J by 4 bases, with 12 bases between them. The CDR3 consists of 14 residues. Germline V gene data show CDR1 as MRHNA and CDR2 as SNTAGT.

This CDR3 reads CASSVGEGLLNYEQYF. The CDR3 DNA reads TGTGCCAGCAGCGTAGGAGAGGGACTGCTAAACTACGAGCAGTACTTC. The chain has TRBV9 and TRBJ2-7; a weak D match, TRBD2 (6 bases). The V and J ends lost 0 bases and 3 bases respectively, with 16 bases between them. There are 16 residues in the CDR3. Germline CDR1 and CDR2: SGDLS and YYNGEE.

The chain carries TRBV10-2 and TRBJ1-2; D not resolved. CDR1 is WSHSY, CDR2 SAAADI, per germline. This CDR3 has 15 residues. Trimming took off 0 bases at V and 8 bases at J, with 16 bases between the two ends. This CDR3 reads CASSESTFGEEGYTF. The CDR3 DNA sequence: TGCGCCAGCAGTGAGTCGACCTTCGGGGAGGAAGGCTACACCTTC.

The chain carries TRBV7-9 and TRBJ2-7; TRBD2 matches at 12 bases. The CDR3 runs 14 residues. The V gene end was trimmed by 0 bases and the J gene end by 9 bases; junction bases not matched to a gene: 3. The germline CDR1 and CDR2 sequences are SEHNR and FQNEAQ (reference sequence). The CDR3 protein is CASSLALAGGRQYF. The CDR3 coding sequence is TGTGCCAGCAGCTTAGCACTAGCGGGAGGACGGCAGTACTTC.

This clone showed up just once. J is TRBJ2-7 and V is TRBV7-2, with 7 bases aligning to TRBD2. This CDR3 comprises 16 residues. Per germline, CDR1 SGHTA and CDR2 FQGNSA. With 5 bases clipped from V and 0 bases from J, the junction kept 10 bases outside the gene matches. The CDR3 here is CASSPTRLASSYEQYF. Here the CDR3 DNA reads TGTGCCAGCAGCCCCACTCGACTAGCTAGCTCCTACGAGCAGTACTTC.